This TCR beta chain was recorded in a study of shared clonotypes between healthy human individuals. Study-wide context: For every donor, three CD4 naive, three CD4 memory, two CD8 naive and one CD8 memory plates were used. Findings and caveats of the study: Sharing of clonotypes among donors was expected to vary with sequencing depth. Across subsets, estimated richness was generally greater for naive than for memory populations.

The method was immunoSEQ multiplex PCR; TCRdb's version includes in-frame clones alone and lacks a portion of them. The sample has about 2.4 million clones, 93% seen once. Donors were healthy HIV-negative adults without recently reported acute infections or vaccinations. The CDR3 length is 14 residues. Trimming took 0 bases from V and 5 from J, leaving 9 bases between them. The germline CDR1 and CDR2 sequences are SGHKS and YYEKEE (reference sequence). This clone has just one count. Antigen specificity is unknown. The chain employs TRBV5-5 and TRBJ1-5; D is unclear. This receptor was obtained from a man between 18 and 35 years old in good health. Some clones in this sample may be carry-over from other donors' samples. Sequenced sample: naive CD4+ T cells from PBMCs. Subset given: CD45RA+ positively selected. CDR3 loop: CASSLVSIDQPQHF. CDR3 nucleotide sequence: TGTGCCAGCAGCTTGGTTTCCATCGATCAGCCCCAGCATTTT.